The source of this T cell receptor beta chain is a study of blood T cell repertoires in COVID-19. The assay was immunoSEQ multiplex PCR, and TCRdb's table has in-frame clones only and misses some. The data show about 210,000 clones, about 85% seen once. This clone was seen a single time. Sequencing was done on a sample of peripheral blood. The clonotype was recovered from a man in his forties with acute or convalescent COVID-19.

The CDR3 DNA is TGTGCCAGCAGTTTATCGCCGGGACAGGCCTACGAGCAGTACTTC. It encodes CASSLSPGQAYEQYF. The chain links TRBV27 to TRBJ2-7, with 8 nucleotides matching TRBD1. This CDR3 has 15 amino acids. V gave up 0 bases and J gave up 2 bases; unmatched junction bases: 3. The germline V gene has CDR1 MNHEY and CDR2 SMNVEV (reference sequence).